What follows describes a single T cell receptor beta chain. Its antigen is as yet unknown. This record comes from a study of T cell repertoires in cytomegalovirus infection. Study results and caveats: Ex vivo, HLA-C-restricted CMV-specific TCR beta clonotypes prevailed over the rest of the response.

Each CDR3 protein is one row after TCRdb ran MiXCR on the reads. The sample contains 450,000 to 650,000 distinct CDR3 sequences, over 35% of which appear only once. Trimming took off 7 bases at V and 4 bases at J, with 17 bases between the two ends. CDR3 length: 15 amino acids. The germline gives CDR1 MNHEY, CDR2 SVGEGT. The chain is built from TRBV6-2 or TRBV6-3 and TRBJ1-5; TRBD1 is a possible D gene (6 bases). This clonotype was obtained from a human donor in good health (CMV status not recorded). Some clones in this sample may be carry-over from other donors' samples. The specimen was cultured PBMCs, collected from culture after CMV antigen stimulation. This CDR3 is CASTPGHRDNQPQHF. DNA of the CDR3: TGTGCCAGCACCCCCGGGCACAGGGATAATCAGCCCCAGCATTTT.